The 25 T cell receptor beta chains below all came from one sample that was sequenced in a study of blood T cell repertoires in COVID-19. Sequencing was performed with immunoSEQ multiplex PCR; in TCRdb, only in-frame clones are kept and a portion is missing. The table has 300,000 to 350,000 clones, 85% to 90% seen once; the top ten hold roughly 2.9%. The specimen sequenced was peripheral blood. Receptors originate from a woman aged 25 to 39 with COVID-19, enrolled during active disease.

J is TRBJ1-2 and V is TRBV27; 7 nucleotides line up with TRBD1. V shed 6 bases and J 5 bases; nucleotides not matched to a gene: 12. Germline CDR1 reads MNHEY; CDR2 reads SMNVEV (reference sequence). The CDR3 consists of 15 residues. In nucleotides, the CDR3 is TGTGCCAGCAGGCTCGGGACAGATGCCCTTTATGGCTACACCTTC. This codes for CASRLGTDALYGYTF.

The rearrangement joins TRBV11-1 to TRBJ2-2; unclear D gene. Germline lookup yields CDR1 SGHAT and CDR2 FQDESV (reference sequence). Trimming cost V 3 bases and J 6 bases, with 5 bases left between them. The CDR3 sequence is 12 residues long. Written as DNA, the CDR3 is TGTGCCAGCAGCTTTAATCCCGGGGAGCTGTTTTTT. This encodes CASSFNPGELFF.

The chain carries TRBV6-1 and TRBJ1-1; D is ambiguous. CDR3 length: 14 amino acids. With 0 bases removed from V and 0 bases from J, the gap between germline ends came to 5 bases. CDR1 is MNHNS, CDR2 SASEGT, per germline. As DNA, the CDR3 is TGTGCCAGCAGTGAAGCAAACTTGAACACTGAAGCTTTCTTT. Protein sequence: CASSEANLNTEAFF.

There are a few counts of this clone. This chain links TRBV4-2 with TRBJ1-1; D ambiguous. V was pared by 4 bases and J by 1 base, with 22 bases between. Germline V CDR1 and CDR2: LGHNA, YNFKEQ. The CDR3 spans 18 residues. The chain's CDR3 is CASSPDGFSGGENTEAFF. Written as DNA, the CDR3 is TGTGCCAGCAGCCCAGACGGGTTTTCGGGAGGAGAGAACACTGAAGCTTTCTTT.

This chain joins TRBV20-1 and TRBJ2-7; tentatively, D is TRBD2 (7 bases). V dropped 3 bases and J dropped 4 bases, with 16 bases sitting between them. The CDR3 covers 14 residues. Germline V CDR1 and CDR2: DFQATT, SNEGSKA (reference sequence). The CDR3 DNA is TGCAGTGCTAGTCTACCACGGGGGGCTTACGAGCAGTACTTC. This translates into CSASLPRGAYEQYF.

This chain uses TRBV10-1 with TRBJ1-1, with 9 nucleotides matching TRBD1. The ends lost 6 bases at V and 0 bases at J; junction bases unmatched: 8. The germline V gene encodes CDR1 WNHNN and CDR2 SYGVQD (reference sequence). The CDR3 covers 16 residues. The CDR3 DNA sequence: TGCGCCAGCAGCGAGGGGACAGGGAGGGTGAACACTGAAGCTTTCTTT. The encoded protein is CASSEGTGRVNTEAFF.

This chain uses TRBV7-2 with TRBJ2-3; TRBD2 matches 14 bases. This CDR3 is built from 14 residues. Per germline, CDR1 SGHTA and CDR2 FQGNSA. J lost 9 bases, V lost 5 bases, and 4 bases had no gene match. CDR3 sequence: CASSKGLAGATQYF. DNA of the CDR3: TGTGCCAGCAGCAAGGGACTAGCGGGAGCGACGCAGTATTTT.

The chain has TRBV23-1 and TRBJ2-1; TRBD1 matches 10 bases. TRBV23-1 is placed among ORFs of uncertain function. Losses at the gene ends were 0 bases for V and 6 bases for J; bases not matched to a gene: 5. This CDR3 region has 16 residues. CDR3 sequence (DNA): TGCGCCAGCAGTCAATCGCGGGACAGGGGTATCAATGAGCAGTTCTTC. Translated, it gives CASSQSRDRGINEQFF.

The CDR3 protein is CSVVQASGNEQFF. In DNA form, the CDR3 reads TGCAGCGTTGTGCAGGCGTCAGGCAATGAGCAGTTCTTC. The rearrangement links TRBV29-1 to TRBJ2-1; D gene unclear. The CDR3 contains 13 residues. The V and J ends lost 4 bases and 6 bases respectively, with 13 bases between them. Germline V CDR1 and CDR2: SQVTM, ANQGSEA.

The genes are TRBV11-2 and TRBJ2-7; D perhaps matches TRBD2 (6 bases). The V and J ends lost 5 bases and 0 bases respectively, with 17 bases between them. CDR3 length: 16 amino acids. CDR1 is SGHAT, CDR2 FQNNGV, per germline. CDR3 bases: TGTGCCAGCAGCGCCGGGAGAGGTAGGGCCTCCTACGAGCAGTACTTC. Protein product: CASSAGRGRASYEQYF.

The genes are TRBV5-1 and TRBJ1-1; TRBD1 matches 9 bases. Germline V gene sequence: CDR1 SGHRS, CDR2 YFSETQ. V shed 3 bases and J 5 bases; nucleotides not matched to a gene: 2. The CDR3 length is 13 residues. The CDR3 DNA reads TGCGCCAGCAGCTGGACAGGGGATACTGAAGCTTTCTTT. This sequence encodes CASSWTGDTEAFF.

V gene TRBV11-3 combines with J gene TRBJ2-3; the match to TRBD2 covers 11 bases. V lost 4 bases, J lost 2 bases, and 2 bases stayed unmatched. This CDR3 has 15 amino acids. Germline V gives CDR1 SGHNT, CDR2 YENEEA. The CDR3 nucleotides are TGTGCCAGCAGCTCGACTAGCGGGACCACAGATACGCAGTATTTT. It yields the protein CASSSTSGTTDTQYF.

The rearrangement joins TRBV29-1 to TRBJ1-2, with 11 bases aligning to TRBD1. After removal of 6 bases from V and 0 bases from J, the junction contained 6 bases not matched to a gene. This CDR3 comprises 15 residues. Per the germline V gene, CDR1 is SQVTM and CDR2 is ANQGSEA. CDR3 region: CSVGQGALANYGYTF. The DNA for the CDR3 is TGCAGCGTAGGACAGGGGGCCTTAGCTAACTATGGCTACACCTTC.

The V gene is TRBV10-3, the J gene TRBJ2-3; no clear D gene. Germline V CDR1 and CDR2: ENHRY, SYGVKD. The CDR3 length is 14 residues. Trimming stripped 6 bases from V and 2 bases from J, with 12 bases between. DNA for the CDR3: TGTGCCATCAGAGAACAGTACTCCACAGATACGCAGTATTTT. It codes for CAIREQYSTDTQYF.

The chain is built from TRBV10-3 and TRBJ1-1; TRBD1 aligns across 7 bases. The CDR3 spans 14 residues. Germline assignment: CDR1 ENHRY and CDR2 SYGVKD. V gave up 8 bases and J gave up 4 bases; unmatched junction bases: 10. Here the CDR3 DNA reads TGTGCCATCGGGGTAGGGGGCTCGTTCACTGAAGCTTTCTTT. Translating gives CAIGVGGSFTEAFF.

CDR3 protein: CASGLVLGGATYEQYF. The DNA for the CDR3 is TGTGCTAGTGGTTTGGTACTGGGGGGGGCTACCTACGAGCAGTACTTC. The chain recombines TRBV12-5 with TRBJ2-7; D is possibly TRBD2 (7 bases). Trimming left V 0 bases short and J 2 bases short, with 14 bases between. Germline V gives CDR1 LGHNT, CDR2 FRNRAP. The CDR3 covers 16 residues.

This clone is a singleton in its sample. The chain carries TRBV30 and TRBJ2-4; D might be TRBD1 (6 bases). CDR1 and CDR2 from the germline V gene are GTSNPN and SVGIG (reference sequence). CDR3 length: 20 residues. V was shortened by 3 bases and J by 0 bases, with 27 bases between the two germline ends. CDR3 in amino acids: CAWSHLASGTYRLAKNIQYF. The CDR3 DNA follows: TGTGCCTGGAGCCATCTAGCCTCTGGGACATACCGACTAGCCAAAAACATTCAGTACTTC.

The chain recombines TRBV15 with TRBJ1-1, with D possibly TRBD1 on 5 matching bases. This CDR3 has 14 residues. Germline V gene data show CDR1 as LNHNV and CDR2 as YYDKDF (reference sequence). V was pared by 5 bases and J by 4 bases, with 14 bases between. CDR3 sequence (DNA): TGTGCCACCAGCCCATACCTCAGGGTCACTGAAGCTTTCTTT. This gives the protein CATSPYLRVTEAFF.

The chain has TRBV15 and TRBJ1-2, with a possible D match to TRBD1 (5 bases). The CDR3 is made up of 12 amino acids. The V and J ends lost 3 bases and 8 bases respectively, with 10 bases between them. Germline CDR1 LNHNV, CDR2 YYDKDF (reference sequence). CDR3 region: CATSSGGYGYTF. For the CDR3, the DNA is TGTGCCACCAGCAGCGGGGGTTACGGCTACACCTTC.

CDR3 in DNA: TGCGCCAGCAGCTTGGCTCCCGGGGATCATCAGCCCCAGCATTTT. It yields the protein CASSLAPGDHQPQHF. This chain connects TRBV5-1 to TRBJ1-5; unclear D gene. The germline V gene encodes CDR1 SGHRS and CDR2 YFSETQ. The CDR3 runs to 15 residues. V was trimmed by 0 bases and J by 5 bases, leaving 12 bases between them.

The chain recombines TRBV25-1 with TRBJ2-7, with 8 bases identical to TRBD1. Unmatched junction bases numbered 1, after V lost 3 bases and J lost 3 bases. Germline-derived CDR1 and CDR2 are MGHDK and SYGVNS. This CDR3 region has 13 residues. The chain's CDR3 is CASSEGTGYEQYF. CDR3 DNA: TGTGCCAGCAGTGAGGGGACAGGCTACGAGCAGTACTTC.

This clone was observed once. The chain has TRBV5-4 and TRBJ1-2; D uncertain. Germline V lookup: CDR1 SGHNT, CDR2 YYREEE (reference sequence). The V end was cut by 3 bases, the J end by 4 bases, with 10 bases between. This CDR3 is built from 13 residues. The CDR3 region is CASSYAGGYGYTF. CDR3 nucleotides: TGTGCCAGCAGCTATGCGGGTGGCTATGGCTACACCTTC. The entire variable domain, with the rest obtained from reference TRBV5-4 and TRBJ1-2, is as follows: ETGVTQSPTHLIKTRGQQVTLRCSSQSGHNTVSWYQQALGQGPQFIFQYYREEENGRGNFPPRFSGLQFPNYSSELNVNALELDDSALYLCASSYAGGYGYTFGSGTRLTVV.

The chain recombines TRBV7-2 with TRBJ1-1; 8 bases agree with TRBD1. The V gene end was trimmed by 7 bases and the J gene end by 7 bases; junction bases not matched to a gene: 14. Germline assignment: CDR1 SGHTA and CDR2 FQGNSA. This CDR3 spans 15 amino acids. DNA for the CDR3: TGTGCCAGCACCCCCTACGGTACAGGGGGATATGAAGCTTTCTTT. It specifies CASTPYGTGGYEAFF.

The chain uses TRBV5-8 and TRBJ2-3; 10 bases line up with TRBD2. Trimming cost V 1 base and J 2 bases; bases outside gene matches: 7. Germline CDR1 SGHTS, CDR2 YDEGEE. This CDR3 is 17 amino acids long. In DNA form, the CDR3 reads TGTGCCAGCAGCTTGTTGGTAGCGGGAGGCAACACAGATACGCAGTATTTT. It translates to CASSLLVAGGNTDTQYF.

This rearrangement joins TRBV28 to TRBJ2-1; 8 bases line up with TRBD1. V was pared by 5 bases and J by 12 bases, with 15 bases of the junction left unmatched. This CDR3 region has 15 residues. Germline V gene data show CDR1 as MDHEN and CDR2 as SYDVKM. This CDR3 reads CASSPPGQGLGWQFF. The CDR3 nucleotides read TGTGCCAGCAGTCCCCCCGGACAGGGATTGGGGTGGCAGTTCTTC.